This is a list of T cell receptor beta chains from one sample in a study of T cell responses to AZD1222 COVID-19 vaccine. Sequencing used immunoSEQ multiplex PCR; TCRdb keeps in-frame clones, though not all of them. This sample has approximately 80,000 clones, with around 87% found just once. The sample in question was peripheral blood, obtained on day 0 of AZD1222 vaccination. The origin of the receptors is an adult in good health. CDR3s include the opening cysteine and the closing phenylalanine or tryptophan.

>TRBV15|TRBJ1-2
CATSRDSVSGYTF
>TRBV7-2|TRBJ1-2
CASSPPGTGGVYGYTF
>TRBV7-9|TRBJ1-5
CASSRGGGNQPQHF
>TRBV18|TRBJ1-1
CASSPQGGMNTEAFF
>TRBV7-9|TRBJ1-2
CASSFQGDGYTF
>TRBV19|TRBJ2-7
CASSRTNTEQYF
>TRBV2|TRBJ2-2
CASSEARDRAGELFF
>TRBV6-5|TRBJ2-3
CASRWADTQYF
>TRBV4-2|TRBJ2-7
CASSQEDRASYEQYF
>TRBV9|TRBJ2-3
CASSRTWGGTDTQYF
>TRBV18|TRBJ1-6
CASSPGEESPLHF
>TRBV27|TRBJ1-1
CASSLQGAEAFF
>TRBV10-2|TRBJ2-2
CASSAGELFF
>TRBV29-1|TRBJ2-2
CSVGQAGSNTGELFF
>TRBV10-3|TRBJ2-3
CAISESRIRSTDTQYF
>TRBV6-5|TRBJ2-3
CASNPGTTVDTQYF
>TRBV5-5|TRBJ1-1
CASSPARAFF
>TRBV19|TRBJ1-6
CASSIGSGTGNSPLHF
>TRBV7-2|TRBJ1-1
CASRRTGNTEAFF
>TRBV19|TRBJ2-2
CASSSPPWGTGINTGELFF
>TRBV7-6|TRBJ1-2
CASSLGPANYGYTF
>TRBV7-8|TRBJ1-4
CASSLNPRGEKLFF
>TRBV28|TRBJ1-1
CASSFYETEAFF
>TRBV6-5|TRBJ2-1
CASTSGNEQFF
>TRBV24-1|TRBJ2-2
CATSDLQSVTGELFF
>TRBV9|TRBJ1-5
CASSLNGGGLQPQHF
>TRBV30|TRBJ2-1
CAWRPGQGFNEQFF
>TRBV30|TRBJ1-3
CAWNVQGGNTIYF
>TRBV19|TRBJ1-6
CASSLDRGHSPLHF
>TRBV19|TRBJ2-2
CASSSGASGRTGELFF
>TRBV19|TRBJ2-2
CASSTGGGELFF
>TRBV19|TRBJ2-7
CASELGEQYF
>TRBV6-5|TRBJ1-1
CASKTWGASTEAFF
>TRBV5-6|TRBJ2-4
CASSLGSRKNIQYF
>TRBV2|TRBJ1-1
CASSEDGPTEAFF
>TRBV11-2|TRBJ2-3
CASSPIGASTDTQYF
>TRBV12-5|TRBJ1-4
CASGLGQKVNEKLFF
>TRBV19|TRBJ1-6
CATEPGGGDSPLHF
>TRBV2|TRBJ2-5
CASSPDRGHQETQYF
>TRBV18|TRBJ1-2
CASSLQDRAGRYGYTF
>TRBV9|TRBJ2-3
CASSVVESSGGPRDTQYF
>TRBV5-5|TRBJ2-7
CASSLWYRDHEQYF
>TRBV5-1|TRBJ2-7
CASSLGREGLNEQYF
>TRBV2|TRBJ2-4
CASSPDRMESDIQYF
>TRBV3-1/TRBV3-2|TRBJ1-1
CASSPTGQGYTEAFF
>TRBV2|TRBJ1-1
CASSEPKGRTEAFF
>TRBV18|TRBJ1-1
CASSPPAGENTEAFF
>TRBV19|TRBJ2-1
CASSNYFSSYNEQFF
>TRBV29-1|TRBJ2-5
CSADIPQETQYF
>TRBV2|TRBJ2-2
CASSVDTGELFF
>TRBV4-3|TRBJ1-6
CASSQDIGSPLHF
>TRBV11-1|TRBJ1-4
CASSSPGQTNEKLFF
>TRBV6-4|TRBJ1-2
CASSDSPGQTTPSGYTF
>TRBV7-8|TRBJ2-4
CASSSYSSDIQYF
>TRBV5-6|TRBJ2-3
CASSLGRNPGQYF
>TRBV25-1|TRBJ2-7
CASSESGGAYEQYF
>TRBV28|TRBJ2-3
CASGGHGTDTQYF